This T cell receptor (beta chain) comes out of a study of OX40 agonist ivuxolimab in advanced cancers. With regard to the full study: Ivuxolimab was an agonistic, fully human IgG2 monoclonal antibody directed against OX40 (CD134), a costimulatory receptor. Intravenous ivuxolimab was administered to patients every 2 weeks at six dose levels: 0.01, 0.1, 0.3, 1.5, 3 and 10 mg/kg. Of the approximately 50 dose-escalation patients, hepatocellular carcinoma was present in about 20, melanoma in some 15, renal cell carcinoma in 9 and head and neck cancer in 9. The dose-escalation cohort was about 87% male with a mean age of roughly 60 years, ranging from roughly 23 to 80. Prior anti-PD-1, anti-PD-L1 or anti-CTLA-4 therapy was permitted, and checkpoint inhibitors had been received by less than 45% of dose-escalation patients. Partial responses occurred in three dose-escalation patients, of whom one had hepatocellular carcinoma and two had cutaneous melanoma. The point of sequencing TCRbeta in the periphery was to test whether ivuxolimab changed TCR sequence diversity and drove clonal T-cell expansion. The monotherapy dose-escalation portion (N of about 47 patients) of the phase I ivuxolimab trial is reported in the paper. General conclusions and limits of the study: After ivuxolimab, more expanded clones were found on average in CD8+ T cells than in CD4+ T cells. Low levels of normalized T-cell clonal expansion were also seen in some patients who did not respond. In partial responders in the 0.1-3.0 mg/kg groups, normalized peripheral clonal expansion was found to be among the lowest, especially among CD8+ T cells. Clonal expansion of both CD4+ and CD8+ blood T cells was observed from baseline to week 6 at doses 0.1 to 3.0 mg/kg. The antigen specificity of the peripheral T cells that underwent clonal expansion was not determined.

Patients with a history of autoimmune disease or receiving systemic immunosuppression were excluded from the trial. Peripheral blood for TCR sequencing was drawn from every dose cohort at baseline, at cycle 4 day 1 and at cycle 7 day 1. The samples were drawn from a first-in-human, open-label, multicenter phase I dose-escalation trial of ivuxolimab. Adults with locally advanced or metastatic melanoma, renal cell carcinoma, hepatocellular carcinoma or head and neck squamous cell carcinoma were enrolled in the trial. Before TCR sequencing, CD4+ and CD8+ T cells were separately sorted from peripheral blood. About this clone: Its antigen is not yet known. No base quality information exists; no much larger clone differs at one position.

CDR3 length: 14 amino acids, cysteine to phenylalanine. Just CDR3 DNA is preserved here, 42 bases in frame from base 1. V is pruned by 5 bases and J by 3 bases, leaving 5 bases of the junction without a gene match. The germline V gene yields MDHEN for CDR1 and SYDVKM for CDR2. To sequence the TCRbeta CDR3 region, genomic DNA was isolated from the sorted cells. TCRbeta CDR3 regions were sequenced using the immunoSEQ Assay. TCRdb re-hosts the immuneACCESS table, in-frame sequences only. Its copies lack some clones; in the studies checked, an unresolved V gene accounts for under half of them, and the cause for the rest is not known. In this sample the table shows some 75,000 clones, roughly 80% of which occur a single time. The top ten clonotypes cover over 2% of the sample.

The rearrangement joined TRBV28 to TRBJ2-7; 9 junctional bases match TRBD1. The receptor's source is an adult with an advanced solid tumor such as melanoma, head and neck, liver or kidney cancer. This material consisted of CD4+ or CD8+ T cells sorted from blood, taken in a trial of the OX40 agonist ivuxolimab. The sequenced DNA is TGTGCCAGCAGTACAAACAGGGGGCTCTACGAGCAGTACTTC. It encodes CASSTNRGLYEQYF. Beyond the CDR3, the reference TRBV28 and TRBJ2-7 genes provide the residues; the full variable domain reads: DVKVTQSSRYLVKRTGEKVFLECVQDMDHENMFWYRQDPGLGLRLIYFSYDVKMKEKGDIPEGYSVSREKKERFSLILESASTNQTSMYLCASSTNRGLYEQYFGPGTRLTVT.